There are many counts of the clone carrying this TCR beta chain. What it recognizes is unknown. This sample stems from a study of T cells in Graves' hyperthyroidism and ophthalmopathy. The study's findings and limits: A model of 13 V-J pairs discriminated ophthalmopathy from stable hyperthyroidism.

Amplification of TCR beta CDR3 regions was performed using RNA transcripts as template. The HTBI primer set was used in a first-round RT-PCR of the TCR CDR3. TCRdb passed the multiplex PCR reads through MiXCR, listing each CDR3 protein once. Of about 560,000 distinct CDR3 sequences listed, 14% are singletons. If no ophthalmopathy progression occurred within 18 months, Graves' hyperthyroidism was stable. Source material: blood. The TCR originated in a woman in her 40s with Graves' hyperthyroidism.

This CDR3 is CSARGAGTGHNEQFF. The CDR3 region has the DNA TGCAGTGCTAGGGGGGCCGGGACAGGGCACAATGAGCAGTTCTTC. This sequence joins TRBV20-1 and TRBJ2-1; 9 nucleotides align to TRBD1. The CDR3 runs to 15 residues. The junction had 8 bases not matched to a gene; V was cut back by 3 bases and J by 5 bases. Germline assignment: CDR1 DFQATT and CDR2 SNEGSKA (reference sequence).